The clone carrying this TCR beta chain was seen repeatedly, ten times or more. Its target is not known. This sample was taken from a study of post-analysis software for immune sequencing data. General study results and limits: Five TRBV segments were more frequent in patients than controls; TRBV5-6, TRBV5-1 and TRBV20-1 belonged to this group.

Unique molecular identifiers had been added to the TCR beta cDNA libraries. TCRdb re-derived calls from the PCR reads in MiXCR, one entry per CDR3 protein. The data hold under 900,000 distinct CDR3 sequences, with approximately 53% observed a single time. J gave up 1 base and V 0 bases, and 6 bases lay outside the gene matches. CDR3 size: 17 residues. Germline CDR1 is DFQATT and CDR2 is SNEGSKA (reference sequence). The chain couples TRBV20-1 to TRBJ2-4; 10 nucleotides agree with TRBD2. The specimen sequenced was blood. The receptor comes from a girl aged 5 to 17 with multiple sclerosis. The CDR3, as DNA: TGCAGTGCTAGAGATAATAGCGGGAGGTCTGCCAAAAACATTCAGTACTTC. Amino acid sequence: CSARDNSGRSAKNIQYF.